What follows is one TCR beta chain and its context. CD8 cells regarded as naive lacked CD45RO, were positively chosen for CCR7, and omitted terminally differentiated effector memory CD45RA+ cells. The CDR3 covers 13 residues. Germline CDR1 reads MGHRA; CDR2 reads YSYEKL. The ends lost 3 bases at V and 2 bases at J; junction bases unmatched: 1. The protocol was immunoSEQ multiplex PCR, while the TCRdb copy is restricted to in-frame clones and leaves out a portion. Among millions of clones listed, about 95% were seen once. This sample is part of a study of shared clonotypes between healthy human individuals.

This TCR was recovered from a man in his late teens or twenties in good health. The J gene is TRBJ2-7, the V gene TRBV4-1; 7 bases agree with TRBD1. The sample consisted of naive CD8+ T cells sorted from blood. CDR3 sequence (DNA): TGCGCCAGCAGCCATGGGACAGCCTACGAGCAGTACTTC. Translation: CASSHGTAYEQYF.